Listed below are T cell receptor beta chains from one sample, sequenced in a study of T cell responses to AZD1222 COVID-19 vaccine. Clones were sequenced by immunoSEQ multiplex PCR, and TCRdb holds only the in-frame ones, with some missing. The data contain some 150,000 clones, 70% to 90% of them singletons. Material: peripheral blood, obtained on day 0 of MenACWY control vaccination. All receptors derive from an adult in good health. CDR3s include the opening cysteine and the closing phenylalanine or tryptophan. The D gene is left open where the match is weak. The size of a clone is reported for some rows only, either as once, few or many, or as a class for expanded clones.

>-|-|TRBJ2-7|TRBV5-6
TGTGCCAGCAGCTTGGACACCTACGAGCAGTACTTC
CASSLDTYEQYF
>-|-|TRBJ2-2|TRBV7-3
TGTGCCAGCAGCTTGGATGTGAGGGCCCCCCCCGGGGAGCTGTTTTTT
CASSLDVRAPPGELFF
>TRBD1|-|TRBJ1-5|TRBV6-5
TGTGCCAGTACCGGGACAGGGAATCAGCCCCAGCATTTT
CASTGTGNQPQHF
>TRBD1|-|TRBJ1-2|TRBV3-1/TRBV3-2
TGTGCCAGCAGCCTCGGGACAGGGACCGGCTACACCTTC
CASSLGTGTGYTF
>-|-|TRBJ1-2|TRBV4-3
TGCGCCAGCAGCGAGGGACCCCGGCGGTCCGTACATGGCTACACCTTC
CASSEGPRRSVHGYTF
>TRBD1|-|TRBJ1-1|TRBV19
TGTGCCAGTAGTAGGTTGACAGGGGGCCTCGGGTCTGAAGCTTTCTTT
CASSRLTGGLGSEAFF
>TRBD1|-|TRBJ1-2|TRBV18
TGTGCCAGCTCACCTAAAAACCCGGGACAGCTCTATGGCTACACCTTC
CASSPKNPGQLYGYTF
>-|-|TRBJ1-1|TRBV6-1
TGTGCCAGCAGTGACCTGTTTGGCACTATGAACACTGAAGCTTTCTTT
CASSDLFGTMNTEAFF
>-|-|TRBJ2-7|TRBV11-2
TGTGCCAGCAGCCCATCCCCCATGTACGAGCAGTACTTC
CASSPSPMYEQYF
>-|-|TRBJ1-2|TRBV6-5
TGTGCCAGCAGTTACTCGTCGGGAACAAATGGCTACACCTTC
CASSYSSGTNGYTF
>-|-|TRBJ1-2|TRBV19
TGTGCCAGTAGCCTTCACCAGGACATAGACTATGGCTACACCTTC
CASSLHQDIDYGYTF
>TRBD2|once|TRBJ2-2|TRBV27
TGTGCCAGCAGTTTACTTAGCGGGAGGATGTTCACCGGGGAGCTGTTTTTT
CASSLLSGRMFTGELFF
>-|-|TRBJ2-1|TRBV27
TGTGCCAGCAGTCCCCAGGTACAGGGGGGGAACAATGAGCAGTTCTTC
CASSPQVQGGNNEQFF
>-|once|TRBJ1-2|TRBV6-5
TGTGCCAGCAGTTACGGGACGCAATCCTATGGCTACACCTTC
CASSYGTQSYGYTF
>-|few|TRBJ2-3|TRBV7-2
TGTGCCAGCAGTTGGGTATGGTTGCGGGAATCAGCAGATACGCAGTATTTT
CASSWVWLRESADTQYF
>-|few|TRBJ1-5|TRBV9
TGTGCCAGCAGCGTAGTTCCGGATAGCAATCAGCCCCAGCATTTT
CASSVVPDSNQPQHF
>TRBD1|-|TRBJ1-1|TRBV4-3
TGCGCCAGCAGCCAACCAGGGGGCCATACTGAAGCTTTCTTT
CASSQPGGHTEAFF
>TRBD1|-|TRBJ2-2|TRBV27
TGTGCCAGCAGTGTTGCAGGGGGCCCCGGGGAGCTGTTTTTT
CASSVAGGPGELFF